This TCR beta chain was identified in a study of blood T cell repertoires in COVID-19. Sequencing used immunoSEQ multiplex PCR; TCRdb keeps in-frame clones, though not all of them. The table has 200,000 to 250,000 clones, approximately 85% seen once. Germline CDR1 and CDR2: MNHEY and SMNVEV (reference sequence). The CDR3 spans 15 residues. Unmatched junction bases numbered 14, after V lost 8 bases and J lost 6 bases. This clone has just a few counts. The TCR was taken from an older woman with COVID-19, enrolled during active disease. Sequenced sample: peripheral blood. The chain joins TRBV27 to TRBJ1-1, with 8 nucleotides matching TRBD1. The DNA of the CDR3 is TGTGCCAGCCGAACCCCGGGACAGGTCGTATCTGAAGCTTTCTTT. Translated: CASRTPGQVVSEAFF.